This TCR beta chain was profiled in a study of CD8 T cells in ankylosing spondylitis. Germline V CDR1 and CDR2: SQVTM, ANQGSEA. The CDR3 totals 13 residues. Trimming took off 4 bases at V and 2 bases at J, with 9 bases between the two ends. The authors made TCR beta libraries by quantitative 5'-RACE with molecular barcodes. One entry per CDR3 protein results from TCRdb running MiXCR on the 5' RACE reads. The sample yields 450,000 to 550,000 distinct CDR3 sequences, approximately 5% seen once. In this sample, this clonotype turned up many times. No antigen is known for it. Study conclusions and caveats: About 8 highly homologous variants made up a TCR beta motif that seemed to typify ankylosing spondylitis blood. Clones linked with disease were CD8+ and fairly uncommon in the peripheral blood.

The chain is built from TRBV29-1 and TRBJ2-4; D may be TRBD2 (6 bases). Sequencing input: blood, either unsorted or a sorted T cell fraction (not recorded which). The TCR sequence derives from a male donor with ankylosing spondylitis. CDR3 nucleotide sequence: TGCAGCGTTGTTGGAGGGACCAAAAACATTCAGTACTTC. Its translation is CSVVGGTKNIQYF.